This T cell receptor beta chain is drawn from a study of T cells in Graves' hyperthyroidism and ophthalmopathy. Germline loops: CDR1 SGDLS, CDR2 YYNGEE. This CDR3 comprises 12 residues. Trimming took off 3 bases at V and 9 bases at J, with 10 bases between the two ends. This clonotype has ten or more counts. Antigen specificity is unknown. Researchers took RNA transcripts and amplified the TCR beta CDR3 regions from them. HTBI primers were used for first-round RT-PCR of the TCR CDR3. Via MiXCR, TCRdb re-called the multiplex PCR reads, giving one row per CDR3 protein. The table shows 800,000 or so distinct CDR3 sequences, with roughly 40% occurring only once. Overall study findings and caveats: Ophthalmopathy was separated from stable hyperthyroidism by a 13 V-J model.

What was sequenced was blood. This sequence originates from a man between 18 and 29 years old with Graves' hyperthyroidism. This chain joins TRBV9 and TRBJ1-3; D not certain. CDR3 in DNA: TGTGCCAGCAGCGGTGTCCTCGGCACCATATATTTT. It yields the protein CASSGVLGTIYF.